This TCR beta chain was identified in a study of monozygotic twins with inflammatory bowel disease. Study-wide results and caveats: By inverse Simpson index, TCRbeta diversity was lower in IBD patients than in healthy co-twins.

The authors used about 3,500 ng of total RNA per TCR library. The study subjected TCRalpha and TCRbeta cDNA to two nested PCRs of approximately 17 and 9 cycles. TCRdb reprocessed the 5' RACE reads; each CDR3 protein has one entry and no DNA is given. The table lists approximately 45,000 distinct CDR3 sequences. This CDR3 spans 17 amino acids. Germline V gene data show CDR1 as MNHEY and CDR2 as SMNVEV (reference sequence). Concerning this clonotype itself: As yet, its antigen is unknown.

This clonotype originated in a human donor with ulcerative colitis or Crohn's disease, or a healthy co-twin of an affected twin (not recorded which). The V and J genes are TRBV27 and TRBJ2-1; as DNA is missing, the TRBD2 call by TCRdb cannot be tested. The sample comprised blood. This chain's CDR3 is CASSSAPTSRSYNEQFF.